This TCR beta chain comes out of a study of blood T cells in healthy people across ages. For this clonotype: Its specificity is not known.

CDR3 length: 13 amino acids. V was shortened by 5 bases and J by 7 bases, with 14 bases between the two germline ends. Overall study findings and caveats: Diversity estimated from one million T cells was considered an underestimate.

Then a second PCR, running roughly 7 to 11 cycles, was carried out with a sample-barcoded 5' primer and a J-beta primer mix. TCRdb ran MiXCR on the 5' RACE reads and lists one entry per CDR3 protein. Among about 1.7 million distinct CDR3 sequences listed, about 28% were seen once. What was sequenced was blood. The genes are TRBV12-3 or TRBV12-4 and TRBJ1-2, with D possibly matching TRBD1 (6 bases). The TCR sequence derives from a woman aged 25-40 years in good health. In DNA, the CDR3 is TGTGCCAGCAGTCCTTCCGAAGGGGGTGGCTACACCTTC. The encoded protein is CASSPSEGGGYTF.